This T cell receptor beta chain emerged from a study of OX40 agonist ivuxolimab in advanced cancers. Between the trimmed V and J ends, which lost 1 base and 11 bases, there was a span of 8 bases. The CDR3 has 10 residues. Germline CDR1 is DFQATT and CDR2 is SNEGSKA (reference sequence). Remarks on this clone: Its cognate antigen is unknown.

Study-level results: At 0.1 to 3.0 mg/kg, clonal expansion of CD4+ and CD8+ blood T cells had occurred by week 6.

TCRdb's copy holds only in-frame clones and misses some; the assay was immunoSEQ multiplex PCR. The sample yields about 58,000 clones, 90% to 95% seen once. The genes are TRBV20-1 and TRBJ1-1, with D uncertain. The TCR was taken from an adult with an advanced solid tumor such as melanoma, head and neck, liver or kidney cancer. The sequencing used CD4+ or CD8+ T cells sorted from blood, collected in a trial of the OX40 agonist ivuxolimab. The CDR3 spells CSARGRRAFF. The CDR3 DNA is TGCAGTGCTAGAGGTCGTCGGGCTTTCTTT.